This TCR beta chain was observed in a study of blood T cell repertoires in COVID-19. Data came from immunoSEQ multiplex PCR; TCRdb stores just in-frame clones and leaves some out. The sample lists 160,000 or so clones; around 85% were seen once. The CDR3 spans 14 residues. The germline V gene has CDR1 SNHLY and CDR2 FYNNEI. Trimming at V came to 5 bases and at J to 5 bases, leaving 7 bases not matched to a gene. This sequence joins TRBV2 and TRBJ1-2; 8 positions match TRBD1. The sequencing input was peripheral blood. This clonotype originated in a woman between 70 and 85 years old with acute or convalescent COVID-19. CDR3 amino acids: CASSPQGGWYGYTF. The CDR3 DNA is TGTGCCAGCAGTCCACAGGGGGGATGGTATGGCTACACCTTC.